This T cell receptor (beta chain) is from a study of T cells in Graves' hyperthyroidism and ophthalmopathy. Study results and limitations: Patients with ophthalmopathy were separated from those with stable hyperthyroidism by a 13 V-J model.

Amplification targeted TCR beta CDR3 regions from RNA transcripts. Researchers ran a first-round RT-PCR on the TCR CDR3 using the HTBI primer set. TCRdb used MiXCR to reprocess the multiplex PCR reads, holding one entry per CDR3 protein. The repertoire holds approximately 380,000 distinct CDR3 sequences, with 11% to 15% as singletons. In this sample, this clonotype turned up many times. The target antigen is unknown. Under 3 months was the duration of disease in ophthalmopathy patients, who also had a Clinical Activity Score of at least 3 and a NOSPECS grade of at least 4. Diagnoses were established using clinical symptoms, serum thyroxine and TRAb, thyroid ultrasound and orbital computed tomography. The source of the PBMCs was 10 ml of fresh peripheral blood. The trim removed 7 bases at V and 3 bases at J, leaving 6 bases unmatched. Germline CDR1 is LNHDA and CDR2 is SQIVND (reference sequence). The CDR3 has 14 residues.

The V call is TRBV19, the J call TRBJ1-5, with 7 positions matching TRBD1. Specimen: blood. This sequence was found in a man aged 45-65 years with Graves' ophthalmopathy. The CDR3 DNA is TGTGCCAGTAAAGTACAGGGGTCCAATCAGCCCCAGCATTTT. Its protein product is CASKVQGSNQPQHF.